Shown below are 27 T cell receptor beta chains from a single sample sequenced in a study of blood T cells in healthy people across ages. A second PCR, run for roughly 7 to 12 cycles, used a sample-barcoded 5' primer plus a J-beta primer mix. TCRdb used MiXCR to reprocess the 5' RACE reads, holding one entry per CDR3 protein. The sample holds about 680,000 distinct CDR3 sequences; over 45% are singletons and the top ten take approximately 32%. Material for sequencing was blood. These receptors originate from a woman aged 60 to 75 in good health.

The genes are TRBV6-4 and TRBJ2-7; D may be TRBD1 (5 bases). In germline, CDR1 is MRHNA, CDR2 SNTAGT. V lost 8 bases and J 2 bases, leaving 13 bases between the germline ends. The CDR3 is 13 residues long. CDR3 region: CASGMDKTYEQYF. The CDR3 bases are TGTGCCAGCGGCATGGACAAGACCTACGAGCAGTACTTC.

This clonotype was recorded a few times. V is TRBV10-3 and J is TRBJ2-7; D might be TRBD2 (6 bases). The germline V and J ends were trimmed by 4 bases and 2 bases, with 12 bases remaining between them. The CDR3 has 14 amino acids. CDR1 is ENHRY and CDR2 is SYGVKD in the germline V gene. CDR3 amino acids: CAISGRAGPYEQYF. The CDR3, as DNA: TGTGCCATCAGTGGAAGAGCGGGTCCCTACGAGCAGTACTTC.

This clonotype was seen once. This chain joins TRBV20-1 and TRBJ2-1, with 13 bases fitting TRBD2. The germline gives CDR1 DFQATT, CDR2 SNEGSKA (reference sequence). The CDR3 consists of 14 residues. V dropped 5 bases and J dropped 6; count of bases not matched to a gene: 4. The DNA of the CDR3 is TGCAGTGCTCCTACTAGCGGGAGGGGCAATGAGCAGTTCTTC. Its translation is CSAPTSGRGNEQFF.

The V gene is TRBV20-1, the J gene TRBJ1-2; unclear D gene. The germline gives CDR1 DFQATT, CDR2 SNEGSKA (reference sequence). The CDR3 is 13 residues long. V lost 5 bases and J lost 3, with 13 bases in between. The CDR3 spells CSARGDVDYGYTF. In DNA, the CDR3 is TGCAGTGCTCGAGGAGATGTGGACTATGGCTACACCTTC.

The CDR3 protein is CSARPRNVYNEQYF. DNA of the CDR3: TGCAGTGCTAGACCTCGGAACGTCTACAACGAGCAGTACTTC. The V gene is TRBV20-1, the J gene TRBJ2-7; D is undetermined. In germline, CDR1 is DFQATT, CDR2 SNEGSKA (reference sequence). The CDR3 has 14 residues. V was clipped by 2 bases and J by 5 bases, with 16 bases between them.

This clonotype was detected ten times or more. This chain connects TRBV6-2 or TRBV6-3 to TRBJ1-4; TRBD1 is a possible D gene (5 bases). V lost 4 bases to trimming and J lost 13 bases, with 16 bases between them. This CDR3 spans 13 amino acids. Germline CDR1 reads MNHEY; CDR2 reads SVGEGT. CDR3 nucleotide sequence: TGTGCCAGCAGTTCCCAATCCGGGACGGTACTGTTTTTT. Residues: CASSSQSGTVLFF.

This sequence joins TRBV7-2 and TRBJ1-1; no clear D gene. Trimming took 7 bases from V and 11 from J, leaving 17 bases between them. The V gene's germline CDR1 is SGHTA and CDR2 FQGNSA. The CDR3 covers 12 residues. CDR3 in DNA: TGTGCCAGCACCGCCTCACTCGGTCCCGCTTTCTTT. It translates to CASTASLGPAFF.

DNA for the CDR3: TGTGCCAGCACCGCAGGGGTTATGAACACTGAAGCTTTCTTT. Its translation: CASTAGVMNTEAFF. V gene TRBV7-2 combines with J gene TRBJ1-1; a possible D gene is TRBD1 (6 bases). V was trimmed by 7 bases and J by 0 bases, leaving 12 bases between them. Germline V lookup: CDR1 SGHTA, CDR2 FQGNSA. The CDR3 loop spans 14 amino acids.

The chain couples TRBV6-2 or TRBV6-3 to TRBJ2-7, with TRBD2 matching 7 bases. The ends lost 0 bases at V and 5 bases at J; junction bases unmatched: 4. The CDR3 is made up of 14 amino acids. The germline gives CDR1 MNHEY, CDR2 SVGEGT. The DNA for the CDR3 is TGTGCCAGCAGTTACTCGATCGGGGGGAACGAGCAGTACTTC. As protein: CASSYSIGGNEQYF.

This clonotype was seen more than once but under ten times. The gene calls are TRBV6-2 or TRBV6-3 and TRBJ2-1; D might be TRBD2 (6 bases). V was cut by 6 bases and J by 2 bases, with 14 bases left in between. There are 15 residues in the CDR3. The germline V gene has CDR1 MNHEY and CDR2 SVGEGT. CDR3 sequence reads: CASSRSVAAYNEQFF. The CDR3 DNA is TGTGCCAGCAGCCGCTCCGTAGCGGCCTACAATGAGCAGTTCTTC.

V gene TRBV7-9 combines with J gene TRBJ2-7; the match to TRBD2 covers 10 bases. The J call is doubtful: the DNA matches TRBJ2-5 better. This CDR3 region has 14 residues. The germline V gene has CDR1 SEHNR and CDR2 FQNEAQ (reference sequence). The chain's CDR3 is CASSFSSGSATQYF. The CDR3 DNA is TGTGCCAGCAGCTTTTCTAGCGGGAGTGCGACCCAGTACTTC.

The chain carries TRBV20-1 and TRBJ2-5, with no clear D. This CDR3 is 12 amino acids long. Germline assignment: CDR1 DFQATT and CDR2 SNEGSKA (reference sequence). The V end was cut by 1 base, the J end by 4 bases, with 7 bases between. This CDR3 reads CSARVSGETQYF. The CDR3 region has the DNA TGCAGTGCTAGAGTGTCTGGAGAGACCCAGTACTTC.

This clonotype was observed a handful of times. The chain combines TRBV9 with TRBJ2-5; D not certain. V was shortened by 0 bases and J by 5 bases, with 11 bases between the two germline ends. CDR3 size: 14 residues. The germline gives CDR1 SGDLS, CDR2 YYNGEE. The CDR3 region has the DNA TGTGCCAGCAGCGTAGGGCAGTTAATCGAGACCCAGTACTTC. Encoded protein: CASSVGQLIETQYF.

This clonotype showed up just a few times. The rearrangement uses TRBV6-5 and TRBJ2-3, with D maybe TRBD1 (5 bases). V lost 11 bases and J 5 bases, leaving 20 bases between the germline ends. The germline CDR1 and CDR2 sequences are MNHEY and SVGAGI. The CDR3 runs 14 residues. The CDR3 DNA reads as TGTGCCTCCCGGCGAGGTAGGGGCATAGATACGCAGTATTTT. Protein sequence: CASRRGRGIDTQYF.

The V call is TRBV7-6, the J call TRBJ2-7; D is undetermined. This CDR3 is 15 amino acids long. V shed 0 bases and J shed 6 bases, with 15 bases lying between them. Germline V CDR1 and CDR2: SGHVS, FNYEAQ. CDR3: CASSLAGNMQSEQYF. The CDR3 region has the DNA TGTGCCAGCAGCTTAGCGGGGAACATGCAAAGCGAGCAGTACTTC. The entire variable domain, with the rest obtained from reference TRBV7-6 and TRBJ2-7, is as follows: GAGVSQSPRYKVTKRGQDVALRCDPISGHVSLYWYRQALGQGPEFLTYFNYEAQQDKSGLPNDRFSAERPEGSISTLTIQRTEQRDSAMYRCASSLAGNMQSEQYFGPGTRLTVT.

The J gene is TRBJ1-6, the V gene TRBV20-1; no firm D call. Trimming shortened V by 1 base and J by 8 bases, and 12 bases separated the two germline ends. Germline lookup yields CDR1 DFQATT and CDR2 SNEGSKA (reference sequence). The CDR3 spans 14 residues. The CDR3, as DNA: TGCAGTGCTAGAGTGGATGGGAGTGATTCACCCCTCCACTTT. Its protein product is CSARVDGSDSPLHF.

A single count supports this clonotype. DNA of the CDR3: TGTGCCAGCAGTGGGACTTCTACCTACAATGAGCAGTTCTTC. It yields the protein CASSGTSTYNEQFF. The chain is built from TRBV6-2 or TRBV6-3 and TRBJ2-1; D may be TRBD2 (6 bases). Germline V gene sequence: CDR1 MNHEY, CDR2 SVGEGT. The CDR3 runs 14 residues. Trimming removed 5 bases at V and 2 bases at J, with 10 bases between.

This sequence joins TRBV5-1 and TRBJ2-1; 9 nucleotides match TRBD2. CDR1 is SGHRS and CDR2 is YFSETQ in the germline V gene. This CDR3 contains 16 residues. The V and J ends lost 4 bases and 5 bases, in that order; junction bases with no gene match: 10. CDR3 amino acids: CASSLLPGLANNEQFF. DNA for the CDR3: TGCGCCAGCAGCCTCCTACCGGGACTAGCTAACAATGAGCAGTTCTTC.

V is TRBV9 and J is TRBJ1-1; possibly TRBD1 for D (6 bases). Germline CDR1 reads SGDLS; CDR2 reads YYNGEE. The CDR3 spans 13 residues. Trimming shortened V by 1 base and J by 3 bases, and 7 bases separated the two germline ends. The CDR3 region has the DNA TGTGCCAGCAGCGTAAAGGGGGACACTGAAGCTTTCTTT. It specifies CASSVKGDTEAFF. Full variable domain (missing parts from reference TRBV9 and TRBJ1-1): DSGVTQTPKHLITATGQRVTLRCSPRSGDLSVYWYQQSLDQGLQFLIQYYNGEERAKGNILERFSAQQFPDLHSELNLSSLELGDSALYFCASSVKGDTEAFFGQGTRLTVV.

This chain uses TRBV7-8 with TRBJ2-3, with D hard to call. The CDR3 is 15 residues long. V lost 3 bases to trimming and J lost 0 bases, with 10 bases between them. The V gene's germline CDR1 is SGHVS and CDR2 FQNEAQ. CDR3 in amino acids: CASSFSSASTDTQYF. The CDR3 bases are TGTGCCAGCAGCTTCTCCAGCGCTAGCACAGATACGCAGTATTTT.

The chain links TRBV24-1 to TRBJ2-5, with 15 nucleotides matching TRBD2. V lost 4 bases and J lost 11; bases outside the gene matches: 13. The CDR3 is made up of 17 amino acids. CDR1 is KGHDR and CDR2 is SFDVKD in the germline V gene. The CDR3 here is CATSDSGTSGRIGEQYF. The CDR3 coding sequence is TGTGCCACCAGTGACTCCGGGACTAGCGGGAGGATCGGTGAGCAGTACTTC.

This clonotype appeared once. This chain uses TRBV5-1 with TRBJ2-3, with D unresolved. CDR3 length: 13 amino acids. Germline V gene data show CDR1 as SGHRS and CDR2 as YFSETQ. V lost 4 bases and J 4 bases, leaving 10 bases between the germline ends. The CDR3 is CASSVNNPDTQYF. DNA of the CDR3: TGCGCCAGCAGCGTAAACAACCCAGATACGCAGTATTTT.

This clonotype is a singleton in its sample. The chain combines TRBV6-2 or TRBV6-3 with TRBJ2-2; D is unclear. The V and J ends lost 8 bases and 2 bases respectively, with 6 bases between them. The CDR3 length is 12 residues. From germline, CDR1 is MNHEY and CDR2 SVGEGT. CDR3 region: CASGINTGELFF. CDR3 sequence (DNA): TGTGCCAGCGGAATCAACACCGGGGAGCTGTTTTTT.

This clonotype was counted between two and nine times. The rearrangement joins TRBV12-3 or TRBV12-4 to TRBJ2-7; TRBD1 agrees at 9 bases. The junction had 8 bases not matched to a gene; V was cut back by 5 bases and J by 6 bases. The CDR3 is 14 residues long. This CDR3 is CASSEQGAAGEQYF. The CDR3 bases are TGTGCCAGCAGTGAACAGGGGGCGGCCGGCGAGCAGTACTTC.

This clonotype has a count of ten or more. The chain couples TRBV7-2 to TRBJ2-7, with 8 nucleotides matching TRBD1. CDR1 and CDR2 (germline): SGHTA, FQGNSA. With 7 bases clipped from V and 2 bases from J, the junction kept 10 bases outside the gene matches. This CDR3 is 15 amino acids long. The CDR3: CASKTDRGPTYEQYF. The CDR3 nucleotides are TGTGCCAGCAAAACCGACAGGGGCCCGACCTACGAGCAGTACTTC.

This clonotype was recorded once. The J gene is TRBJ2-4, the V gene TRBV28; 7 bases line up with TRBD1. The DNA end is more similar to TRBJ2-7, so the J call may be wrong. The germline gives CDR1 MDHEN, CDR2 SYDVKM. This CDR3 spans 13 amino acids. As DNA, the CDR3 is TGTGCCAGCAGGGAACAGGGGAACTACGAGCAGTACTTC. This encodes CASREQGNYEQYF.

The chain couples TRBV20-1 to TRBJ2-3; tentatively, D is TRBD2 (5 bases). The V end lost 0 bases, the J end lost 4 bases, and 8 bases lay between the germline ends. Germline V lookup: CDR1 DFQATT, CDR2 SNEGSKA (reference sequence). The CDR3 has 13 residues. The CDR3 nucleotides are TGCAGTGCTAGAGATGAGGGTGCAGATACGCAGTATTTT. Translation: CSARDEGADTQYF.